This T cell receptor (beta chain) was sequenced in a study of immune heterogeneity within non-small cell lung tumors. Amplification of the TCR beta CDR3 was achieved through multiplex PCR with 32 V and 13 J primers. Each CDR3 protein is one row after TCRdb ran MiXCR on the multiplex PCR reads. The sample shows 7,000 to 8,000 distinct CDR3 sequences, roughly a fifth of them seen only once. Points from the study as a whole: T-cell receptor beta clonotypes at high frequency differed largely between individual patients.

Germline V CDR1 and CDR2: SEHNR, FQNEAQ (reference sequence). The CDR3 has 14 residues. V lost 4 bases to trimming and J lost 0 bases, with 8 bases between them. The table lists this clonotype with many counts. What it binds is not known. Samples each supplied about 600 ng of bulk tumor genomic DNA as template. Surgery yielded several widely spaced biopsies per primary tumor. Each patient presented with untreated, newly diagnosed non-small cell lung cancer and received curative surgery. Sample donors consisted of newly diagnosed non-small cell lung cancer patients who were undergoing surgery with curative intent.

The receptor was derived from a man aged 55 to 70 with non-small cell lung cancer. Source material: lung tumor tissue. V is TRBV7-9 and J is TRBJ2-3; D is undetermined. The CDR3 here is CASSSDVSTDTQYF. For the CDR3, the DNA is TGTGCCAGCAGCTCGGACGTTAGCACAGATACGCAGTATTTT.